Listed below are T cell receptor beta chains from one sample, sequenced in a study of cytomegalovirus exposure and HLA in healthy donors. The method was immunoSEQ multiplex PCR; TCRdb's version includes in-frame clones alone and lacks a portion of them. The sample lists around 170,000 clones, roughly 80% occurring once. The sequencing input was PBMCs. These receptors came from a man between 40 and 49 years old in good health and CMV-seropositive. Each CDR3 is given with its conserved first and last residue. The D gene is left open where the match is weak. Size is omitted from some rows. Given values are once, few, many or a class for expanded clones.

D gene: .; clone size: .; V gene: TRBV27; CDR3 length: 15; J gene: TRBJ1-2; CDR3 DNA: TGTGCCAGCACCGCGGTGAGCAGTACTAACTATGGCTACACCTTC; CDR3 protein: CASTAVSSTNYGYTF
D gene: TRBD1; clone size: few; V gene: TRBV5-1; CDR3 length: 13; J gene: TRBJ2-3; CDR3 DNA: TGCGCCAGCAGGACAGGGGGCACAGATACGCAGTATTTT; CDR3 protein: CASRTGGTDTQYF
D gene: TRBD1; clone size: .; V gene: TRBV7-9; CDR3 length: 15; J gene: TRBJ2-5; CDR3 DNA: TGTGCCAGCAGCTTAGGCAGGGGGCGAGGAGAGACCCAGTACTTC; CDR3 protein: CASSLGRGRGETQYF
D gene: TRBD1; clone size: .; V gene: TRBV6-6; CDR3 length: 12; J gene: TRBJ1-1; CDR3 DNA: TGTGCCAGCAGCAGGGACAGTTCACAAGCTTTCTTT; CDR3 protein: CASSRDSSQAFF
D gene: .; clone size: .; V gene: TRBV28; CDR3 length: 15; J gene: TRBJ2-5; CDR3 DNA: TGTGCCAGCAGGAGGGCAGGACGGCCCCAAGAGACCCAGTACTTC; CDR3 protein: CASRRAGRPQETQYF
D gene: .; clone size: few; V gene: TRBV7-3; CDR3 length: 13; J gene: TRBJ1-1; CDR3 DNA: TGTGCCAGCAGCCGTACAAGGAACACTGAAGCTTTCTTT; CDR3 protein: CASSRTRNTEAFF
D gene: TRBD2; clone size: .; V gene: TRBV29-1; CDR3 length: 13; J gene: TRBJ2-2; CDR3 DNA: TGCAGTGCGGGGTCGGGGGGCACCGGGGAGCTGTTTTTT; CDR3 protein: CSAGSGGTGELFF
D gene: .; clone size: .; V gene: TRBV6-6; CDR3 length: 14; J gene: TRBJ1-4; CDR3 DNA: TGTGCCAGCAGTTACTCCCAGGGTCACGAAAAACTGTTTTTT; CDR3 protein: CASSYSQGHEKLFF
D gene: TRBD1; clone size: .; V gene: TRBV5-1; CDR3 length: 16; J gene: TRBJ2-3; CDR3 DNA: TGCGCCAGCAGCCCCGCGGCAGGGGGCCCGTCAGATACGCAGTATTTT; CDR3 protein: CASSPAAGGPSDTQYF
D gene: TRBD1; clone size: .; V gene: TRBV27; CDR3 length: 15; J gene: TRBJ1-2; CDR3 DNA: TGTGCCAGCAGTTTATCGGCAGGGGGTTGGTATGGCTACACCTTC; CDR3 protein: CASSLSAGGWYGYTF
D gene: .; clone size: once; V gene: TRBV4-2; CDR3 length: 12; J gene: TRBJ2-1; CDR3 DNA: TGTGCCAGCAGCCAAGCCAGCGGGGAGCAGTTCTTC; CDR3 protein: CASSQASGEQFF
D gene: .; clone size: .; V gene: TRBV7-2; CDR3 length: 13; J gene: TRBJ1-2; CDR3 DNA: TGTGCCAGCAGCTATGGCAAAAACTATGGCTACACCTTC; CDR3 protein: CASSYGKNYGYTF
D gene: TRBD2; clone size: .; V gene: TRBV9; CDR3 length: 14; J gene: TRBJ2-7; CDR3 DNA: TGTGCCAGCAGCGTAGGCGGGGGGGCCTACGAGCAGTACTTC; CDR3 protein: CASSVGGGAYEQYF
D gene: .; clone size: .; V gene: TRBV7-2; CDR3 length: 12; J gene: TRBJ2-7; CDR3 DNA: TGTGCCAGCAGCTTTCCTGGGGGGGAGCAGTACTTC; CDR3 protein: CASSFPGGEQYF
D gene: TRBD1; clone size: .; V gene: TRBV7-2; CDR3 length: 18; J gene: TRBJ1-5; CDR3 DNA: TGTGCCAGCAGCTTAGCAGGACAGGGAACCATTAGCAATCAGCCCCAGCATTTT; CDR3 protein: CASSLAGQGTISNQPQHF
D gene: .; clone size: few; V gene: TRBV7-3; CDR3 length: 14; J gene: TRBJ2-7; CDR3 DNA: TGTGCCAGCAGCTTGCAGGGAGGCTCCTACGAGCAGTACTTC; CDR3 protein: CASSLQGGSYEQYF
D gene: .; clone size: .; V gene: TRBV5-1; CDR3 length: 13; J gene: TRBJ2-7; CDR3 DNA: TGCGCCAGCAGCGCCCCAGACAGTTACGAGCAGTACTTC; CDR3 protein: CASSAPDSYEQYF
D gene: .; clone size: .; V gene: TRBV6-6; CDR3 length: 13; J gene: TRBJ1-2; CDR3 DNA: TGTGCCAGCAGTTACACTAAAGGAGAGGGCTACACCTTC; CDR3 protein: CASSYTKGEGYTF
D gene: .; clone size: .; V gene: TRBV9; CDR3 length: 13; J gene: TRBJ1-5; CDR3 DNA: TGTGCCAGCAGCGTCAATGCGGAGGGGCCCCAGCATTTT; CDR3 protein: CASSVNAEGPQHF
D gene: TRBD1; clone size: .; V gene: TRBV28; CDR3 length: 15; J gene: TRBJ1-3; CDR3 DNA: TGTGCCAGCAGACTGGGACAGAACTCTGGAAACACCATATATTTT; CDR3 protein: CASRLGQNSGNTIYF
D gene: .; clone size: .; V gene: TRBV10-3; CDR3 length: 12; J gene: TRBJ2-2; CDR3 DNA: TGTGCCATCAACGGGGTTCGCGGGGAGCTGTTTTTT; CDR3 protein: CAINGVRGELFF
D gene: TRBD1; clone size: .; V gene: TRBV5-1; CDR3 length: 14; J gene: TRBJ2-1; CDR3 DNA: TGCGCCAGCAGCTGGGACAGGGGAGACAATGAGCAGTTCTTC; CDR3 protein: CASSWDRGDNEQFF
D gene: .; clone size: .; V gene: TRBV4-3; CDR3 length: 15; J gene: TRBJ1-1; CDR3 DNA: TGCGCCAGCAGCCAAAGTAGACACCAGAACACTGAAGCTTTCTTT; CDR3 protein: CASSQSRHQNTEAFF
D gene: TRBD1; clone size: .; V gene: TRBV7-2; CDR3 length: 14; J gene: TRBJ2-7; CDR3 DNA: TGTGCCAGCAGCCCGCGACAGGGCTCCTACGAGCAGTACTTC; CDR3 protein: CASSPRQGSYEQYF
D gene: .; clone size: .; V gene: TRBV27; CDR3 length: 14; J gene: TRBJ1-5; CDR3 DNA: TGTGCCAGCAGGCCCGGGGGGGTCGGTCAGCCCCAGCATTTT; CDR3 protein: CASRPGGVGQPQHF
D gene: .; clone size: .; V gene: TRBV9; CDR3 length: 17; J gene: TRBJ2-5; CDR3 DNA: TGTGCCAGCAGCGTCGGGATATACAGGGTTGGGAGAGAGACCCAGTACTTC; CDR3 protein: CASSVGIYRVGRETQYF
D gene: .; clone size: .; V gene: TRBV7-7; CDR3 length: 11; J gene: TRBJ2-7; CDR3 DNA: TGTACGAGCGGGCCCTTCTACGAGCAGTACTTC; CDR3 protein: CTSGPFYEQYF
D gene: .; clone size: .; V gene: TRBV9; CDR3 length: 13; J gene: TRBJ2-5; CDR3 DNA: TGTGCCAGCAGCCCGTATCCCCGAGAGACCCAGTACTTC; CDR3 protein: CASSPYPRETQYF
D gene: TRBD1; clone size: .; V gene: TRBV6-1; CDR3 length: 14; J gene: TRBJ1-1; CDR3 DNA: TGTGCCAGCAGTAGGACAGGGGTCAACACTGAAGCTTTCTTT; CDR3 protein: CASSRTGVNTEAFF
D gene: TRBD1; clone size: .; V gene: TRBV10-2; CDR3 length: 11; J gene: TRBJ1-2; CDR3 DNA: TGCGCCAGCGGACAGGGAGAAGGCTACACCTTC; CDR3 protein: CASGQGEGYTF
D gene: .; clone size: .; V gene: TRBV10-1; CDR3 length: 15; J gene: TRBJ1-3; CDR3 DNA: TGCGCCAGCAGTGAGTCTGTAGGACAGAGGAACACCATATATTTT; CDR3 protein: CASSESVGQRNTIYF
D gene: TRBD1; clone size: .; V gene: TRBV5-1; CDR3 length: 16; J gene: TRBJ2-2; CDR3 DNA: TGCGCCAGCAGCTGGACAGGGGACCCCAACACCGGGGAGCTGTTTTTT; CDR3 protein: CASSWTGDPNTGELFF
D gene: .; clone size: once; V gene: TRBV7-9; CDR3 length: 14; J gene: TRBJ2-7; CDR3 DNA: TGTGCCAGCAGCAAACCTACCGGGGCCTACGAGCAGTACTTC; CDR3 protein: CASSKPTGAYEQYF
D gene: TRBD1; clone size: .; V gene: TRBV6-6; CDR3 length: 16; J gene: TRBJ1-4; CDR3 DNA: TGTGCCAGCAGTTACTCGGTCCGGGACAGAAATGAAAAACTGTTTTTT; CDR3 protein: CASSYSVRDRNEKLFF
D gene: .; clone size: .; V gene: TRBV29-1; CDR3 length: 16; J gene: TRBJ1-4; CDR3 DNA: TGCAGCGTTGCCCCGGAGACAGGAGACCATAATGAAAAACTGTTTTTT; CDR3 protein: CSVAPETGDHNEKLFF
D gene: TRBD2; clone size: .; V gene: TRBV4-3; CDR3 length: 15; J gene: TRBJ2-1; CDR3 DNA: TGCGCCAGCAGCTCCCGGACTAGCTGGCAGAATGAGCAGTTCTTC; CDR3 protein: CASSSRTSWQNEQFF
D gene: .; clone size: .; V gene: TRBV28; CDR3 length: 14; J gene: TRBJ2-3; CDR3 DNA: TGTGCCAGCAGGCCGGCCGGGGAGGTCGGTACGCAGTATTTT; CDR3 protein: CASRPAGEVGTQYF
D gene: TRBD2; clone size: .; V gene: TRBV4-3; CDR3 length: 15; J gene: TRBJ2-2; CDR3 DNA: TGCGCCAGCAGCTCTTTAGCGGGGGAGGTCGGGGAGCTGTTTTTT; CDR3 protein: CASSSLAGEVGELFF
D gene: TRBD1; clone size: once; V gene: TRBV5-1; CDR3 length: 14; J gene: TRBJ2-7; CDR3 DNA: TGCGCCAGCAGCTCCGGACAGGGGGGTAGCGAGCAGTACTTC; CDR3 protein: CASSSGQGGSEQYF
D gene: .; clone size: .; V gene: TRBV7-6; CDR3 length: 14; J gene: TRBJ1-2; CDR3 DNA: TGTGCCAGCAGCCCTCAGCGGGGGCCTAGTGGCTACACCTTC; CDR3 protein: CASSPQRGPSGYTF
D gene: TRBD2; clone size: .; V gene: TRBV7-3; CDR3 length: 14; J gene: TRBJ2-5; CDR3 DNA: TGTGCCAGCAGCCCGGGCCCTAGCGGAGAGACCCAGTACTTC; CDR3 protein: CASSPGPSGETQYF
D gene: TRBD1; clone size: .; V gene: TRBV28; CDR3 length: 15; J gene: TRBJ1-4; CDR3 DNA: TGTGCCAGCAGTTTATCCGACAGGGCCCATGAAAAACTGTTTTTT; CDR3 protein: CASSLSDRAHEKLFF
D gene: TRBD1; clone size: .; V gene: TRBV7-8; CDR3 length: 14; J gene: TRBJ1-2; CDR3 DNA: TGTGCCAGCAGCTTTGGACAGGCTAACTATGGCTACACCTTC; CDR3 protein: CASSFGQANYGYTF
D gene: TRBD1; clone size: .; V gene: TRBV30; CDR3 length: 14; J gene: TRBJ1-2; CDR3 DNA: TGTGCCTGGAGTGCATTGACAGGGGAGGTGGGCTACACCTTC; CDR3 protein: CAWSALTGEVGYTF
D gene: TRBD1; clone size: .; V gene: TRBV5-1; CDR3 length: 17; J gene: TRBJ2-3; CDR3 DNA: TGCGCCAGCAGCAGTAAAGGACAGGGGCTTTACACAGATACGCAGTATTTT; CDR3 protein: CASSSKGQGLYTDTQYF
D gene: TRBD1; clone size: few; V gene: TRBV6-5; CDR3 length: 13; J gene: TRBJ2-7; CDR3 DNA: TGTGCCAGTCAGGACAGGGCTTTGGGGGAGCAGTACTTC; CDR3 protein: CASQDRALGEQYF
D gene: .; clone size: .; V gene: TRBV5-4; CDR3 length: 16; J gene: TRBJ2-1; CDR3 DNA: TGTGCCAGCAGCCGCGTCGGTGCGGGGGCTGACAATGAGCAGTTCTTC; CDR3 protein: CASSRVGAGADNEQFF
D gene: .; clone size: few; V gene: TRBV6-5; CDR3 length: 14; J gene: TRBJ2-7; CDR3 DNA: TGTGCCAGCAGCTCTACAGGGAGGGGCTACGAGCAGTACTTC; CDR3 protein: CASSSTGRGYEQYF
D gene: .; clone size: once; V gene: TRBV5-4; CDR3 length: 13; J gene: TRBJ2-2; CDR3 DNA: TGTGCCAGCAGCCCTTTTAGCACCGGGGAGCTGTTTTTT; CDR3 protein: CASSPFSTGELFF
D gene: .; clone size: .; V gene: TRBV7-8; CDR3 length: 15; J gene: TRBJ1-4; CDR3 DNA: TGTGCCAGCAGTCATTCCCGGGACACTTCGGAAAAACTGTTTTTT; CDR3 protein: CASSHSRDTSEKLFF
D gene: .; clone size: .; V gene: TRBV19; CDR3 length: 15; J gene: TRBJ2-2; CDR3 DNA: TGTGCCAGTAGTAGAGAGGGAAGGGGCACCGGGGAGCTGTTTTTT; CDR3 protein: CASSREGRGTGELFF
D gene: .; clone size: .; V gene: TRBV27; CDR3 length: 15; J gene: TRBJ1-5; CDR3 DNA: TGTGCCAGCAGTTTAGAGGGCGGGGAGGGTCAGCCCCAGCATTTT; CDR3 protein: CASSLEGGEGQPQHF
D gene: TRBD1; clone size: .; V gene: TRBV4-1; CDR3 length: 16; J gene: TRBJ2-1; CDR3 DNA: TGCGCCAGCAGCCCGATTGAACAGGGGCCCTACAATGAGCAGTTCTTC; CDR3 protein: CASSPIEQGPYNEQFF